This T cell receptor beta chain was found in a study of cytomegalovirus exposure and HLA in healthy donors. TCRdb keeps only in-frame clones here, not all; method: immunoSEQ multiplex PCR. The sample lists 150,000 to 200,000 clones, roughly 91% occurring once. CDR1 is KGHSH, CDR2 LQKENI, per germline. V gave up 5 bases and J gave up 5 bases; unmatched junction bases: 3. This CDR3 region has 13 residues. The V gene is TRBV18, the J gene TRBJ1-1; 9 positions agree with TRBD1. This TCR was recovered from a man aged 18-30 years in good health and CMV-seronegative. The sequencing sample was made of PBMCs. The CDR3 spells CASSTDRGTEAFF. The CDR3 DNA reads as TGTGCCAGCTCAACGGACAGGGGAACTGAAGCTTTCTTT.